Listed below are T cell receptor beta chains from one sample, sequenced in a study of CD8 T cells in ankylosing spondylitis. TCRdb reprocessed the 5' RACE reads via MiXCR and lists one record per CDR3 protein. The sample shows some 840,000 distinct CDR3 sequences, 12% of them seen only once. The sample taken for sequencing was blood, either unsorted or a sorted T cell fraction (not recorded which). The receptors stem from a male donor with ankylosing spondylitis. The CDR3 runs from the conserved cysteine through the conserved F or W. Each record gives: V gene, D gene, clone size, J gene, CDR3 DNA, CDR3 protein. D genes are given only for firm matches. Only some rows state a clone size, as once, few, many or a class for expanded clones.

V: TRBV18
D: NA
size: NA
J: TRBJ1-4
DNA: TGTGCCAGCTCATTACAGGGCATGAATGAAAAACTGTTTTTT
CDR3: CASSLQGMNEKLFF

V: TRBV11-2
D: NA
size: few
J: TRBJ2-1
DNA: TGTGCCAGCAGCTTAGTTTTCAGCTCCTACAATGAGCAGTTCTTC
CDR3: CASSLVFSSYNEQFF

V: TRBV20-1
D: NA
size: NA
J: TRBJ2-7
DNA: TGCAGTGCTCTCCACCTAACTTACGAGCAGTACTTC
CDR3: CSALHLTYEQYF

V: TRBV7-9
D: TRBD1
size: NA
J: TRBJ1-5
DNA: TGTGCCAGCAGCTTAGGTGTGGGACAGGGCGGTCAGCCCCAGCATTTT
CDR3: CASSLGVGQGGQPQHF

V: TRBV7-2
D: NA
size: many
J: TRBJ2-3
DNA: TGTGCCAGCAGCCCCCAACAGGGCAGAACGCAGTATTTT
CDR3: CASSPQQGRTQYF

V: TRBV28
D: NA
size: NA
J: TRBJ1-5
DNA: TGTGCCAGCAGTTCAGTACTTCAGCCCCAGCATTTT
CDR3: CASSSVLQPQHF

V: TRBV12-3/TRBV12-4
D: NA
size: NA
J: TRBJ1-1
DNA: TGTGCCAGCAGCCTGGGGTTTAGGGGATTGACTGAAGCTTTCTTT
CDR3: CASSLGFRGLTEAFF

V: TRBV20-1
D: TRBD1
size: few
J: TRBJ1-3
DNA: TGCAGTGCACCCCGACAGGGAGTAGGAAACACCATATATTTT
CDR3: CSAPRQGVGNTIYF

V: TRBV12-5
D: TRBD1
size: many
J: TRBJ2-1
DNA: TGTGCTAGTGGTTTGGGAGTCCGACAGGGTCTGTACAATGAGCAGTTCTTC
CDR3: CASGLGVRQGLYNEQFF

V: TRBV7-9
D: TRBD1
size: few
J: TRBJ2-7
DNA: TGTGCCAGCAGCTCGGGACAGGGTGACACCGAGCAGTACTTC
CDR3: CASSSGQGDTEQYF

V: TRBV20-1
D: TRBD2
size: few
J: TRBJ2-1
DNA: TGCTGTGCTAGAGCCGTGGGGGGGATAGAGCTATACAATGAGCAGTTCTTC
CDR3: CCARAVGGIELYNEQFF

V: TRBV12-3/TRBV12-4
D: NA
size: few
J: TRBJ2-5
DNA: TGTGCCAGCAGTTTAACGGACTCACTAGAGACCCAGTACTTC
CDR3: CASSLTDSLETQYF

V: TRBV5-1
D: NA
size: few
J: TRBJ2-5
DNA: TGCGCCAGCAGCACCGGGGGTACAGAGACCCAGTACTTC
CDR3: CASSTGGTETQYF

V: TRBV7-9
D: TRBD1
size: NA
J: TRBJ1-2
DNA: TGTGCCAGCAGCTTCCTGACAGGGTCAGGTGGCTACACCTTC
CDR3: CASSFLTGSGGYTF

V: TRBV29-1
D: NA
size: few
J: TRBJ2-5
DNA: TGCAGCGTTGCTTGGAGCCAAGCGAGTGAGACCCAGTACTTC
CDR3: CSVAWSQASETQYF

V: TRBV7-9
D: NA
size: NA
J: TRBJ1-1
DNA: TGTGCCAGCAGCTTAGAACAGGAGAACACTGAAGCTTTCTTT
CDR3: CASSLEQENTEAFF

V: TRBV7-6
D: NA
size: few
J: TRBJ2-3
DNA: TGTGCCAGCAGCTTAGGTTGGGAGGATACGCAGTATTTT
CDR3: CASSLGWEDTQYF

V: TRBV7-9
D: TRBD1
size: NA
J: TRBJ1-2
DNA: TGTGCCAGCAGCTTAGGGGACAGGGTCGGCTATGGCTACACCTTC
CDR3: CASSLGDRVGYGYTF

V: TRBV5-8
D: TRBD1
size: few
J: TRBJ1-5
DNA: TGTGCCAGCAGCTTGTACGGGACAGGGAGTCGTCCCCAGCATTTT
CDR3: CASSLYGTGSRPQHF

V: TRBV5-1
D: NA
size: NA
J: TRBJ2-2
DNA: TGCGCCAGCAGCTTGTCAGACTCCGGGGAGCTGTTTTTT
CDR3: CASSLSDSGELFF

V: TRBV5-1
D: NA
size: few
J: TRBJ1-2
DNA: TGCGCCAGCAGCTTGGCTATACAGGGAATAGATGGCTACACCTTC
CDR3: CASSLAIQGIDGYTF

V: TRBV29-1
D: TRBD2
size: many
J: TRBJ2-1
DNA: TGCAGCGTTTACTGGACTAGCGGTTACAATGAGCAGTTCTTC
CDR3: CSVYWTSGYNEQFF

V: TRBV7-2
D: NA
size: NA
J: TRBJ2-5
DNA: TGTGCCAGCATCTCCGGGACGGGGGAGACCCAGTACTTC
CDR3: CASISGTGETQYF

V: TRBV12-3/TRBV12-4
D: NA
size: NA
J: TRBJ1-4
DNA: TGTGCCAGCAGTTTTAGGCAGGGAAGTGAAAAACTGTTTTTT
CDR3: CASSFRQGSEKLFF

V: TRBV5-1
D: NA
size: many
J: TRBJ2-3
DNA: TGCGCCAGCAGCTTATTACTAGGAACAGATACGCAGTATTTT
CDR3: CASSLLLGTDTQYF

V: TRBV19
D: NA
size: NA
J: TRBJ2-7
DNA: TGTGCCAGTAGTATTAACTGTGACTCCTACGAGCAGTACTTC
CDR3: CASSINCDSYEQYF

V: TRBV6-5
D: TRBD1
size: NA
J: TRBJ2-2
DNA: TGTGCCAGCAGTTACGGGGCAGGGGGAACCGGGGAGCTGTTTTTT
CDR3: CASSYGAGGTGELFF

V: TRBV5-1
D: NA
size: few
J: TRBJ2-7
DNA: TGCGCCAGCAGCGAACAGGGTTCCGAGCAGTACTTC
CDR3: CASSEQGSEQYF

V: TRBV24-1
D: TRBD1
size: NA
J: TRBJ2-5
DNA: TGTGCCACCAGTGATTTTTACAGGGGCACCCAGTACTTC
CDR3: CATSDFYRGTQYF

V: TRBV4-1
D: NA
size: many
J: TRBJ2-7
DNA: TGCGCCAGCAGCCGCCGGGACACCTCCTACGAGCAGTACTTC
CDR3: CASSRRDTSYEQYF

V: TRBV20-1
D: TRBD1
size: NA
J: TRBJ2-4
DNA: TGCAGTGCTAGTTCCGGGACAGGGAAACGAATTCAGTACTTC
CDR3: CSASSGTGKRIQYF

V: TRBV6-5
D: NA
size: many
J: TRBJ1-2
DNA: TGTGCCAGCAGTAACCAGGGAGCTAACTATGGCTACACCTTC
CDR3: CASSNQGANYGYTF

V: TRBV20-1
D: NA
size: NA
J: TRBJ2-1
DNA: TGCAGTGCCCCAGGATGGGAGAGCTCCTACAATGAGCAGTTCTTC
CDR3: CSAPGWESSYNEQFF

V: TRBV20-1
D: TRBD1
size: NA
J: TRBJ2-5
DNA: TGCAGTGCTAGAGACCCCGACAGGGAGTACCAAGAGACCCAGTACTTC
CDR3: CSARDPDREYQETQYF

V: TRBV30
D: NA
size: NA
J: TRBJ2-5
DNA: TGTGCCTGGAGACCGGGACTCCCGTACCAAGAGACCCAGTACTTC
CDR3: CAWRPGLPYQETQYF

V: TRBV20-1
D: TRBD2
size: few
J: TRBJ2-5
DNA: TGCAGTGCTTACCCCCATACCAGCGGGGAAGAGACCCAGTACTTC
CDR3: CSAYPHTSGEETQYF

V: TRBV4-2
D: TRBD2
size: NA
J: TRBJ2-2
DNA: TGTGCCAGCAGCCAAGAGAAGCGGGACGGCTTGTCGGGGGAGCTGTTTTTT
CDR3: CASSQEKRDGLSGELFF

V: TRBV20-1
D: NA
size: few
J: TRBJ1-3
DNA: TGCAGTGCCAACAGGGCCCTCTCGGGGTACCTCTCTGGAAACACCATATATTTT
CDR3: CSANRALSGYLSGNTIYF

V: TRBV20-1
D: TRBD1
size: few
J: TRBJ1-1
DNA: TGCAGGGGTCAGGGGGGCACTGAAGCTTTCTTT
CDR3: CRGQGGTEAFF

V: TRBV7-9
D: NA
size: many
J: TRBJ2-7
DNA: TGTGCCAGCAGCTTGGGCCAGTACGACGAGCAGTACTTC
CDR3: CASSLGQYDEQYF

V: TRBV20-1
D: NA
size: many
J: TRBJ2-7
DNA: TGCAGTGCTAGGGCCGCAGGGCGCAGGATATACGAGCAGTACTTC
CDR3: CSARAAGRRIYEQYF

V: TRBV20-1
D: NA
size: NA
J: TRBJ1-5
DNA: TGCAGTGCTAGACTGGCCCGGGGGGGCAATCAGCCCCAGCATTTT
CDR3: CSARLARGGNQPQHF

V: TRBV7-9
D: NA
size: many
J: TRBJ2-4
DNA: TGTGCCAGCAGCTTAGTGGGTGGATGGAACATTCAGTACTTC
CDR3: CASSLVGGWNIQYF